The source of this T cell receptor beta chain is a study of cytomegalovirus exposure and HLA in healthy donors (dated by TCRdb to the late 2010s). With regard to the full study: An earlier analysis of some 620 of the donors reported 250 to 300 Gb of sequence data and 117 million unique TCR beta sequences obtained from around 170 million T cells. An early release that covered some 640 HLA-typed donors contained approximately 300 gigabases of sequencing data and approximately 85 million unique TCR sequences. Of the 398 genotyped donors, 81% fell in the genetic ancestry cluster associated with self-reported Caucasian donors. The study aimed to test whether cataloging public T cell receptors could reveal signatures of past pathogen exposure. Using immunosequencing, the study profiled T cell repertoires from about 650 subjects and related those repertoires to cytomegalovirus serostatus. Besides the first cohort of more than 650 subjects, a separate validation cohort made up of roughly 130 different subjects was used. To predict cytomegalovirus infection status, the study combined high-throughput TCR immunosequencing, statistical association of individual TCRs with disease status, and machine learning. A later analysis re-examined previously published TCR beta repertoires from 500 to 700 donors and added high-resolution HLA genotyping to investigate patterns of TCR occurrence. Rather than drawing on any new phenotypic data, the later analysis identified candidate immune exposures from TCR beta sequences and the way those sequences occurred across donors. An earlier analysis of approximately 580 of the donors used high-throughput TCR beta sequencing to judge whether each TCR beta V gene segment behaved as functional or pseudogenic. Donor age, sex, ethnicity and CMV serostatus were collected together with the repertoire data. A later genetic analysis used genome-wide SNP genotypes for about 60% of the 666 donors, treating that subset as a discovery cohort. All discovery cohort repertoires had been generated on a single sequencing platform. Both class I and class II loci were covered by HLA typing, at four-digit resolution. The number of donors typed differed by locus, with about 629-640 for A, B, C, DRB1 and DQB1, more than 500 for DQA1, about 610 for DPA1, and around 450 for DPB1. Four or five DR-DQ haplotypes were treated as single units for association and clustering because of strong linkage in the cohort. Among roughly 400 genotyped donors of the cohort, an average of about 240,000 unique TCR beta nucleotide sequences were sequenced per donor, around 18% of them non-productive.

Receptor amplification or capture employed the immunoSEQ multiplex PCR assay. A mixture of 60 forward primers for TCR Vbeta segments and 13 reverse primers for TCR Jbeta segments was used in the multiplex PCR. The CDR3 region of rearranged TCR beta genes was amplified from genomic DNA with a multiplex PCR assay. On the Illumina HiSeq System, the amplified TCR beta libraries were sequenced as 87-base-pair reads. The original pipeline was this. A later analysis tallied approximately 87 million unique TCR beta chains across the approximately 670 repertoires, and roughly 11 million of those chains were shared by two or more donors. Raw reads were error-corrected and collapsed into unique sequences with a nearest-neighbor algorithm that merged closely related sequences to remove PCR and sequencing errors. To assign V, D and J gene segments, CDR3 sequences were aligned to IMGT reference sequences. For a sequence to be retained, at least a six-nucleotide match to both a V gene segment and a J gene segment was required. Rearrangements were classified as productive when the CDR3 lacked stop codons and remained in frame with V and J, and all other rearrangements were classified as non-productive. CDR3 was defined by IMGT convention, running from the second conserved V-encoded cysteine to the conserved J-encoded phenylalanine. The earlier analysis of about 610 of the donors excluded any sequence lacking an unambiguous match to a single V gene segment. In an earlier analysis of several hundred of the donors, V segments were called functional above 56.7% productive rearrangements and were called segregating when the between-donor standard deviation exceeded 5%. To diagnose cytomegalovirus status from the catalog of TCR beta chain sequences, a statistical classification framework was built. In a later analysis, TCR nucleotide sequences were compared against IMGT/GENE-DB human TR gene sequences so that V and J genes could be assigned. In a later analysis, CDR3 sequences and most-parsimonious VDJ recombination scenarios were assigned using the TCRdist pipeline. In a later analysis, each TCR beta chain was defined by its CDR3 amino acid sequence together with its V-gene family, and reads without a unique V-gene family were excluded. A later analysis removed 550 to 700 highly shared, low-generation-probability nucleotide sequences to deal with suspected cross-contamination and a sequencing artifact. A later analysis calculated a clonal expansion index for each public chain from normalized within-repertoire ranks of inferred template counts. Generation probabilities in a later analysis came from a VDJ recombination model fitted to out-of-frame rearrangements, and those results were checked against IGoR. Hypergeometric tests were used in a later analysis to score TCR-TCR, TCR-HLA and TCR-CMV co-occurrence, with a repertoire-size bias correction applied to the TCR pairs. False discovery rates were estimated in a later analysis by permuting HLA or CMV assignments 20 times. A later analysis grouped co-occurring TCRs with DBSCAN, adding TCRdist sequence similarity when clustering within HLA-allele-positive subsets. Repertoires with fewer than 30,000 or more than 120,000 public chains were left out of co-occurrence clustering, as were about five repertoires with anomalous nucleotide sharing. TCRdb mirrors the immuneACCESS table, restricted to in-frame sequences. Some clones are absent from its copies; in checked studies, under half trace to an unresolved V gene, and the reason for the others is unknown. That table furnishes V, J and clone size, whereas the DNA furnished D and trimming. The sample table contains 120,000 or so clones; only one count was recorded for about 80% of them. 8.8% of the sample lies in the top ten.

From the cysteine through the phenylalanine, the CDR3 covers 13 amino acids. The only DNA kept is the CDR3, 39 bases in frame from the first base. Trimming takes 7 bases off V and 6 bases off J; junction bases not matched to a gene: 7. The germline V gene (reference sequence) supplies CDR1 GTSNPN and CDR2 SVGIG. The cohort consisted of 650 to 700 healthy bone marrow donors. Cohort members were all nominally healthy when sampled, although unrecorded immune exposures were likely present. The donor was CMV seropositive and belonged to the group of some 290 seropositive cohort members. A peripheral blood sample was provided by each donor, and peripheral blood mononuclear cells were used for TCR beta sequencing. Genomic DNA was extracted from the blood cell samples with the Qiagen DNeasy Blood Extraction Kit. This clone was picked up a small number of times. This clone's antigen is unknown. There are no base qualities to consult, and no much larger clone falls within one base.

Findings and caveats that apply to the study as a whole: In both the original and validation cohorts, the classifier was reported to diagnose cytomegalovirus status with high specificity and sensitivity. According to a later analysis, TCR association rates differed among HLA loci, with DRB1 alleles showing the most associated TCRs and HLA-C alleles showing the fewest. Because the 87-base-pair reads could not distinguish some IMGT-functional V segments, including TRBV6-2 and TRBV6-3, those segments were excluded. When HLA alleles, especially DR and DQ, strongly co-occurred, TCR associations were difficult to assign to individual alleles. Most TCR sequences were observed very rarely across donors, whereas some public TCRs were present in many individuals. This cohort had only TCR beta chains sequenced, and the lack of alpha or paired-chain data limited which features could be detected. In an earlier analysis of roughly 500 of the donors, most TCR beta V segments appeared in productive rearrangements about 87% or about 30% of the time, broadly matching IMGT annotations. Correlated functional status among segregating V segments might be attributable to linkage disequilibrium, but an unknown experimental factor could not be ruled out. A later genetic analysis associated a missense DCLRE1C variant with V-gene and J-gene trimming of TCR beta chains, and an independent cohort replicated the association. In the study, roughly 160 TCR beta chains were listed as associated with cytomegalovirus. Roughly uniform sequencing depth across donors was assumed in presence/absence analyses, although this assumption may not hold. It was suggested by the authors that the approach could potentially be generalized to other disease states and immunological phenotypes. A cluster of highly shared sequence variants was judged likely to represent a technical artifact of the sequencing pipeline. The earlier analysis of a few hundred of the donors excluded approximately 17 rarely observed V segments, including chromosome 9 orphons, because counts were too low. Compared with the roughly 710-donor mean, donors in an Asian-associated ancestry cluster had fewer N-insertions in productive TCRs, according to a later genetic analysis. Because some donors lacked HLA typing at each locus, the association tests relied only on the typed subset. The only immune exposure information available for the cohort was CMV serostatus. Compared with equally common non-associated chains, HLA-associated TCR beta chains in a later analysis were more clonally expanded and had lower generation probabilities. At a false discovery rate of 0.05, a later analysis linked fewer than 20,000 TCR beta sequences to specific HLA alleles. Most CMV-associated TCR beta chains appeared to be HLA-restricted in a later analysis, and the HLA associations seemed to be driven largely by CMV exposure. A further reported finding was that TCR beta sequences accurately predicted the HLA-A and HLA-B alleles for most subjects in the first cohort. In vitro tests confirmed that a few of the cytomegalovirus-associated TCR beta chains recognize cytomegalovirus antigens. In a later analysis, several top co-occurrence clusters were reported to appear linked to parvovirus B19, influenza, CMV and Epstein-Barr virus.

The sequencing input was PBMCs. This clonotype was obtained from a female donor in good health and CMV-seropositive. This sequence uses TRBV30 and TRBJ1-5, and 9 bases in between align with TRBD1. CDR3 region: CASSQGAFQPQHF. The nucleotide sequence is TGTGCCTCCTCACAGGGGGCATTTCAGCCCCAGCATTTT.